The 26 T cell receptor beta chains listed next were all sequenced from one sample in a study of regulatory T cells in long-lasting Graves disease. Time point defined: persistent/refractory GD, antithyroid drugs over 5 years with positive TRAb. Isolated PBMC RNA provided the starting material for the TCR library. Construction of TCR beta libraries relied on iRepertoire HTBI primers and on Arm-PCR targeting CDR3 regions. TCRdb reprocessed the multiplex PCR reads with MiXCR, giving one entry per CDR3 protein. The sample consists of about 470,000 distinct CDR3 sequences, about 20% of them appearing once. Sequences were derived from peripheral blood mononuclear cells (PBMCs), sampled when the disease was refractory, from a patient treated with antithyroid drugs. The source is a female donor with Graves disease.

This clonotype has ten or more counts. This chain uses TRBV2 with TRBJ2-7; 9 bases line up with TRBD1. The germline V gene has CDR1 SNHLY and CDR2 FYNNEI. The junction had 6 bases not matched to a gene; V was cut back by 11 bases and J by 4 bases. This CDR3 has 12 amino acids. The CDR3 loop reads CAYGQGKYEQYF. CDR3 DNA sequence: TGTGCCTACGGACAGGGGAAGTACGAGCAGTACTTC.

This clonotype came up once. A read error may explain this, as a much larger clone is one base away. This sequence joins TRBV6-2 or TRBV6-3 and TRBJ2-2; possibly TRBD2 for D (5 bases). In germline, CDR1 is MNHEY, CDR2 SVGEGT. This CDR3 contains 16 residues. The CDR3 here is CASSYEALSNTGEPFF. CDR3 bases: TGTGCCAGCAGTTACGAGGCGCTGTCGAACACCGGGGAGCCGTTTTTT.

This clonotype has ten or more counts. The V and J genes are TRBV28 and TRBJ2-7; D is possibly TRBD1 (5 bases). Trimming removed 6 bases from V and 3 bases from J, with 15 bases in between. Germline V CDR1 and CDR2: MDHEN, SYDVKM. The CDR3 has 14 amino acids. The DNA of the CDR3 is TGTGCCAGCAGCCGCAGGGCGTTGAACTACGAGCAGTACTTC. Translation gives CASSRRALNYEQYF.

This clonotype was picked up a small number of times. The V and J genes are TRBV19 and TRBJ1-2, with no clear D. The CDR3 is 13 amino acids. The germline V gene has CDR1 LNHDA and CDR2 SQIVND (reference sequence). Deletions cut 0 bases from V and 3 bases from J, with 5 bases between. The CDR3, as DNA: TGTGCCAGTAGTATAGACGGACACTATGGCTACACCTTC. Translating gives CASSIDGHYGYTF.

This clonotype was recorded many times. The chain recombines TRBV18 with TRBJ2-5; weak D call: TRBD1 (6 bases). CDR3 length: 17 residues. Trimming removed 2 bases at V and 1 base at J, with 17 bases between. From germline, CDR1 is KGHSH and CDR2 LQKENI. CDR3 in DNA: TGTGCCAGCTCACCATCCCCGGGACATATGATCCAAGAGACCCAGTACTTC. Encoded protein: CASSPSPGHMIQETQYF.

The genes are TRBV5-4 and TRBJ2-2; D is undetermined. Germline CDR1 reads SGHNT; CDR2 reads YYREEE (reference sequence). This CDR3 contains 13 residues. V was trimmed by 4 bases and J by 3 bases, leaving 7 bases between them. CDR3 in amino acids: CASSPPDTGELFF. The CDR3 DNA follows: TGTGCCAGCAGCCCCCCAGACACCGGGGAGCTGTTTTTT. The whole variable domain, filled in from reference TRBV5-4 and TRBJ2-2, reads ETGVTQSPTHLIKTRGQQVTLRCSSQSGHNTVSWYQQALGQGPQFIFQYYREEENGRGNFPPRFSGLQFPNYSSELNVNALELDDSALYLCASSPPDTGELFFGEGSRLTVL.

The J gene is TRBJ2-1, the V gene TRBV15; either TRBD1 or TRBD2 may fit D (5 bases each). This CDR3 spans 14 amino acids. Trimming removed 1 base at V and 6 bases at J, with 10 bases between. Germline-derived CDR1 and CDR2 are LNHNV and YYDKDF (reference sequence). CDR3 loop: CATSRVRDLNEQFF. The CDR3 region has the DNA TGTGCCACCAGCAGAGTCAGGGACCTCAATGAGCAGTTCTTC.

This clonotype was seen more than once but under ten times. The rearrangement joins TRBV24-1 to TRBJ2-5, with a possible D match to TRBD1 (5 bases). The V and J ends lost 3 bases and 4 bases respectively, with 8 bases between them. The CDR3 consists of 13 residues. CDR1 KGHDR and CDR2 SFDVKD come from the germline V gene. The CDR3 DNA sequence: TGTGCCACCAGTGATAGGACAAGAGAGACCCAGTACTTC. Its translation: CATSDRTRETQYF.

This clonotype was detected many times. In nucleotides, the CDR3 is TGTGCCAGCTCACAGGGAGGGGACAAGATGGGCATTCAGTACTTC. Translating it yields CASSQGGDKMGIQYF. The chain uses TRBV18 and TRBJ2-4; possibly TRBD2 for D (7 bases). Trimming took off 4 bases at V and 9 bases at J, with 19 bases between the two ends. The length of the CDR3 is 15 residues. Per the germline V gene, CDR1 is KGHSH and CDR2 is LQKENI. The whole variable domain, filled in from reference TRBV18 and TRBJ2-4, reads NAGVMQNPRHLVRRRGQEARLRCSPMKGHSHVYWYRQLPEEGLKFMVYLQKENIIDESGMPKERFSAEFPKEGPSILRIQQVVRGDSAAYFCASSQGGDKMGIQYFGAGTRLSVL.

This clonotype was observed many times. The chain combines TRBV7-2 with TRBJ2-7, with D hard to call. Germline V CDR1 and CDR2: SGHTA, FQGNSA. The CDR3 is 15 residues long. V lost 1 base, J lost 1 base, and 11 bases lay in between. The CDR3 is CASSLGVGRSYEQYF. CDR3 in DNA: TGTGCCAGCAGCTTAGGAGTCGGACGGTCCTACGAGCAGTACTTC.

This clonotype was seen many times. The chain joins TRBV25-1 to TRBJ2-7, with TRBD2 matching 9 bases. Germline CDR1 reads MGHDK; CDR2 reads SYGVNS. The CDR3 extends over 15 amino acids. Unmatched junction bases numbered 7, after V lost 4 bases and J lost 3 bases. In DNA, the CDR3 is TGTGCCAGCAGTGCCCAGGGGCGGGAGGGCTACGAGCAGTACTTC. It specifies CASSAQGREGYEQYF.

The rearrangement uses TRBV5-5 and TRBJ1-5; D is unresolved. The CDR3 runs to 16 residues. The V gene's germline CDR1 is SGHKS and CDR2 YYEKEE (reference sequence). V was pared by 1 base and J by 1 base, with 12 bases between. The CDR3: CASSLFRRASNQPQHF. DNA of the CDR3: TGTGCCAGCAGCTTGTTTAGAAGGGCGAGCAATCAGCCCCAGCATTTT.

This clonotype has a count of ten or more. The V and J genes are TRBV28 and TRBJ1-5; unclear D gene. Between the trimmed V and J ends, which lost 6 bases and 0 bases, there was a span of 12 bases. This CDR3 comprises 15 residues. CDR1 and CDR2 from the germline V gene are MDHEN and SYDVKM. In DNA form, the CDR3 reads TGTGCCAGCAGGATTCACGGGGATAGCAATCAGCCCCAGCATTTT. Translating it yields CASRIHGDSNQPQHF.

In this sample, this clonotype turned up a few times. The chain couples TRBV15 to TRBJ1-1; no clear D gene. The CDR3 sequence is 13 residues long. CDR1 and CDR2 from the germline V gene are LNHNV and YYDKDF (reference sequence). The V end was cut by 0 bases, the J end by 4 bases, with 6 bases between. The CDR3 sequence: CATSRDRVTEAFF. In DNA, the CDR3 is TGTGCCACCAGCAGAGATCGGGTCACTGAAGCTTTCTTT. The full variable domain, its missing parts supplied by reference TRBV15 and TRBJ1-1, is DAMVIQNPRYQVTQFGKPVTLSCSQTLNHNVMYWYQQKSSQAPKLLFHYYDKDFNNEADTPDNFQSRRPNTSFCFLDIRSPGLGDTAMYLCATSRDRVTEAFFGQGTRLTVV.

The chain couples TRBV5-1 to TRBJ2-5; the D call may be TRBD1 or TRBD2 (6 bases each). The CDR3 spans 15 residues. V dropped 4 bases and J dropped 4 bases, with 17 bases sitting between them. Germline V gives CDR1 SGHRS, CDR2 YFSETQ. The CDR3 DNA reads TGCGCCAGCAGCGGAGCCTGGGGGGCAGGAGAGACCCAGTACTTC. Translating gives CASSGAWGAGETQYF.

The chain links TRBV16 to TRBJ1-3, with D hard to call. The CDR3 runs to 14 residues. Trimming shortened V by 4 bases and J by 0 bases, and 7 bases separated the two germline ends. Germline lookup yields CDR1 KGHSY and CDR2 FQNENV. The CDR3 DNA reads TGTGCCAGCAGCCGGTGGGCCTCTGGAAACACCATATATTTT. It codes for CASSRWASGNTIYF.

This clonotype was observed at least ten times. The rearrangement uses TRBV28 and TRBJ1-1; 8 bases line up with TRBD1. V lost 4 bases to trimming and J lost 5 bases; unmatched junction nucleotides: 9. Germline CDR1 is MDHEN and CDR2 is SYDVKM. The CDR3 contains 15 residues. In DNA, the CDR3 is TGTGCCAGCAGTTCCGACAGGGGCGGACGGACTGAAGCTTTCTTT. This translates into CASSSDRGGRTEAFF.

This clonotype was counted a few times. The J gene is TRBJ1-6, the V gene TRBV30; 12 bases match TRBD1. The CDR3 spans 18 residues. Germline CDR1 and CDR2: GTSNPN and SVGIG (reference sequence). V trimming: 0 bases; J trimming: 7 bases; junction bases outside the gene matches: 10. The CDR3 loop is CAWSVNRGTGGDNSPLHF. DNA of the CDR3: TGTGCCTGGAGTGTTAATAGGGGGACAGGGGGCGACAATTCACCCCTCCACTTT.

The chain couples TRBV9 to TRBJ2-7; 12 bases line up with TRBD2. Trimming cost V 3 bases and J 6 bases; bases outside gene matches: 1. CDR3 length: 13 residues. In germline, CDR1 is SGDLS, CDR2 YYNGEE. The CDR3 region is CASSEGLAGEQYF. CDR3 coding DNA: TGTGCCAGCAGCGAGGGACTAGCGGGCGAGCAGTACTTC.

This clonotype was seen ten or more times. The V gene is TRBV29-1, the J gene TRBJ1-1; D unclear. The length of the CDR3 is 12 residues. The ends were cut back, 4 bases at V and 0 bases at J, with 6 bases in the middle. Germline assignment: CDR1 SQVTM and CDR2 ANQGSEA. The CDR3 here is CSVVDLNTEAFF. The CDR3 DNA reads TGCAGCGTTGTAGATTTGAACACTGAAGCTTTCTTT.

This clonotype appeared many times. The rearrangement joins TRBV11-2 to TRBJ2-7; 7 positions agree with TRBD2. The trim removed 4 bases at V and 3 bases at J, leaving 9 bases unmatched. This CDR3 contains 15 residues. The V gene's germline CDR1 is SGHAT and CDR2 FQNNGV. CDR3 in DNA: TGTGCCAGCAGCTCGGCGAATAGCGGGCTCTACGAGCAGTACTTC. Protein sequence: CASSSANSGLYEQYF.

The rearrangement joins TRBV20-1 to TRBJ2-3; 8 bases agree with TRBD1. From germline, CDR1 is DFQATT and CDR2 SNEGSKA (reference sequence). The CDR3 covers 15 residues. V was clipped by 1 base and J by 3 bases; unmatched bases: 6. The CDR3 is CSARARTGLTDTQYF. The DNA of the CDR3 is TGCAGTGCTAGAGCCCGGACAGGGCTGACAGATACGCAGTATTTT.

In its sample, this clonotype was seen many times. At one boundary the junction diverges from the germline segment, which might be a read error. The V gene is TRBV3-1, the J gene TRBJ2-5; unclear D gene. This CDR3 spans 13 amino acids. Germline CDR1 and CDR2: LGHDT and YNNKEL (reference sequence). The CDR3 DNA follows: TGTGCCAGCAGCCAGAGATCACAAGGGACCCAGTACTTC. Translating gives CASSQRSQGTQYF.

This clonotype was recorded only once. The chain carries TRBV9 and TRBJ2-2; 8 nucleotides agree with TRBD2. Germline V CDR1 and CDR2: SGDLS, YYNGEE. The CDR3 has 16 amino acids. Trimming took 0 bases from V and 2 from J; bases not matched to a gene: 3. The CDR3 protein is CASSVGLASNTGELFF. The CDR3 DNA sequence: TGTGCCAGCAGCGTAGGACTAGCGTCAAACACCGGGGAGCTGTTTTTT.

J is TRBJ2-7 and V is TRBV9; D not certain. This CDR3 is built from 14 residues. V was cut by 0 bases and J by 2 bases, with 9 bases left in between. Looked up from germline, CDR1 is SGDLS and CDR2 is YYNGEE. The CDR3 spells CASSVGGGAYEQYF. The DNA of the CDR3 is TGTGCCAGCAGCGTAGGAGGTGGGGCCTACGAGCAGTACTTC.

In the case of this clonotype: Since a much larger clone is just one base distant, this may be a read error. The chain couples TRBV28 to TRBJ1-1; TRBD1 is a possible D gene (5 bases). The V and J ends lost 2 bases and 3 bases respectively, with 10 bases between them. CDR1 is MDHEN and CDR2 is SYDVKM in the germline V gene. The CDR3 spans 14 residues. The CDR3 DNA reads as TGTGCCAGCAGTTTACGGGCAGGGCACACTGAAGCTTTCTTT. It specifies CASSLRAGHTEAFF.